This entry describes one T cell receptor beta chain. Its specificity is not known. The record originates from a study of T cells in localized non-small cell lung cancer. General study results and limits: Exceeding tumor, uninvolved adjacent lung had the highest T cell clonality. Heterogeneity is still possible, as just one tumor region was sequenced. The appearance of a median roughly 53 of the top 100 tumor clones was seen in adjacent lung.

The data were produced by immunoSEQ multiplex PCR, yet TCRdb's version contains in-frame clones alone and is incomplete. This repertoire shows 1,500 to 2,000 clones, approximately 30% found once; its top ten account for about 15%. This TCR derives from a woman aged 35-75 years with stage I lung adenocarcinoma. The sequencing used lung tumor tissue, collected before any cancer treatment.

CDR3 nucleotide sequence: TGTGCCAGCAGACCAAGCGGGATGAACACCGGGGAGCTGTTTTTT. This sequence encodes CASRPSGMNTGELFF. The chain has TRBV11-3 and TRBJ2-2; TRBD2 aligns across 7 bases. CDR3 length: 15 amino acids. V dropped 6 bases and J dropped 1; count of bases not matched to a gene: 5. Germline CDR1 is SGHNT and CDR2 is YENEEA.